These 10 T cell receptor beta chains were all obtained from the same sample, sequenced in a study of CD8 T cells in Susac syndrome. Reverse transcription of about 0.45 to 1 ug RNA was performed with random hexamers. TCRdb reprocessed the immunoSEQ multiplex PCR reads via MiXCR and lists one record per CDR3 protein. The sample includes tens of thousands of distinct CDR3 sequences, roughly nine tenths of them seen just once. The sample consisted of CD8+ T cells from PBMCs. These receptors were taken from a human donor with multiple sclerosis.

The rearrangement uses TRBV27 and TRBJ2-3; 10 nucleotides agree with TRBD2. Looked up from germline, CDR1 is MNHEY and CDR2 is SMNVEV (reference sequence). This CDR3 comprises 15 residues. The junction had 6 bases not matched to a gene; V was cut back by 5 bases and J by 4 bases. CDR3 protein: CASSPLAGEADTQYF. For the CDR3, the DNA is TGTGCCAGCAGTCCTCTAGCGGGAGAGGCAGATACGCAGTATTTT.

This rearrangement joins TRBV18 to TRBJ2-1; D is possibly TRBD2 (6 bases). V dropped 3 bases and J dropped 0 bases, with 9 bases sitting between them. The CDR3 covers 15 residues. CDR1 and CDR2 from the germline V gene are KGHSH and LQKENI. In DNA, the CDR3 is TGTGCCAGCTCACCGGTGGGGGGCTCCTACAATGAGCAGTTCTTC. Its protein product is CASSPVGGSYNEQFF.

The V gene is TRBV9, the J gene TRBJ1-5; D ambiguous. The CDR3 contains 16 residues. The V gene lost 3 bases and the J gene lost 11 bases, with 24 bases spanning the gap. The germline CDR1 and CDR2 sequences are SGDLS and YYNGEE. The CDR3 spells CASSAGDTPESESQHF. In nucleotides, the CDR3 is TGTGCCAGCAGCGCCGGTGACACTCCGGAATCCGAGTCCCAGCATTTT.

This chain joins TRBV27 and TRBJ2-3; 11 positions match TRBD1. The CDR3 extends over 18 amino acids. V lost 2 bases, J lost 5 bases, and 12 bases stayed unmatched. Germline-derived CDR1 and CDR2 are MNHEY and SMNVEV (reference sequence). CDR3 sequence: CASSLHPLDRGLGDTQYF. CDR3 bases: TGTGCCAGCAGTTTACACCCCTTGGACAGGGGGCTGGGAGATACGCAGTATTTT.

This clonotype appeared a few times. The genes are TRBV28 and TRBJ2-6; D is undetermined. Trimming removed 9 bases at V and 7 bases at J, with 13 bases between. Germline V gene sequence: CDR1 MDHEN, CDR2 SYDVKM. The CDR3 sequence is 13 residues long. The CDR3 sequence: CASAPLRANVLTF. The CDR3 bases are TGTGCCAGTGCCCCTCTTAGAGCCAACGTCCTGACTTTC.

The chain links TRBV9 to TRBJ2-3, with TRBD2 identical over 11 bases. The CDR3 runs to 16 residues. With V trimmed by 3 bases and J by 4 bases, 7 bases remained unmatched. CDR1 is SGDLS and CDR2 is YYNGEE in the germline V gene. The CDR3 spells CASSGLAGGLADTQYF. Written as DNA, the CDR3 is TGTGCCAGCAGCGGGTTAGCGGGAGGGCTCGCAGATACGCAGTATTTT.

This clonotype has a single count. V and J are TRBV30 and TRBJ2-1; 10 bases are shared with TRBD2. Germline trimming cut 4 bases from V and 6 bases from J; bases unmatched to any gene: 3. This CDR3 region has 13 residues. Germline values: CDR1 GTSNPN, CDR2 SVGIG (reference sequence). The CDR3, as DNA: TGTGCCTGGAATGGACTAGCGGTCAATGAGCAGTTCTTC. Protein product: CAWNGLAVNEQFF.

V usage is TRBV20-1 and J usage is TRBJ2-1; 11 nucleotides line up with TRBD2. CDR3 size: 16 residues. Germline-derived CDR1 and CDR2 are DFQATT and SNEGSKA (reference sequence). V dropped 3 bases and J dropped 3; count of bases not matched to a gene: 7. CDR3 DNA: TGCAGTGCTAGGGTATTAGCGGGAGGGGACTACAATGAGCAGTTCTTC. Amino acids: CSARVLAGGDYNEQFF.

The chain has TRBV30 and TRBJ1-1; D is unclear. V lost 0 bases and J 8 bases, leaving 16 bases between the germline ends. In germline, CDR1 is GTSNPN, CDR2 SVGIG (reference sequence). The CDR3 is made up of 14 amino acids. As DNA, the CDR3 is TGTGCCTGGAGTGTAACGACTCACGGTATCGAAGCTTTCTTT. It encodes CAWSVTTHGIEAFF. The whole variable domain, remainder taken from reference TRBV30 and TRBJ1-1, is SQTIHQWPATLVQPVGSPLSLECTVEGTSNPNLYWYRQAAGRGLQLLFYSVGIGQISSEVPQNLSASRPQDRQFILSSKKLLLSDSGFYLCAWSVTTHGIEAFFGQGTRLTVV.

This clonotype occurred once. This chain uses TRBV14 with TRBJ2-1; no clear D gene. CDR1 is SGHDN, CDR2 FVKESK, per germline. This CDR3 spans 11 amino acids. The V end lost 2 bases, the J end lost 5 bases, and 1 base lay between the germline ends. The CDR3 loop reads CASSQNNEQFF. CDR3 DNA sequence: TGTGCCAGCAGCCAAAACAATGAGCAGTTCTTC.